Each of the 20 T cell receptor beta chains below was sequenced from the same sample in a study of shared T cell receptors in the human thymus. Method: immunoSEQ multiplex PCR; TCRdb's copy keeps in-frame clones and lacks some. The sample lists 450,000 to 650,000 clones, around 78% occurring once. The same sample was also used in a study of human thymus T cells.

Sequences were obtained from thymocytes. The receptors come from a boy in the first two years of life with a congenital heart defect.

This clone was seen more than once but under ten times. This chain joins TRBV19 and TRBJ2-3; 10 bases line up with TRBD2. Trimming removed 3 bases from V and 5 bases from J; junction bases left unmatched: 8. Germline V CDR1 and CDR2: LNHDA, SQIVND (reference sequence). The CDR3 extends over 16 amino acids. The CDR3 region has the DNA TGTGCCAGTAGTATCCGGCCTAGCGGGAGAGAAGATACGCAGTATTTT. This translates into CASSIRPSGREDTQYF.

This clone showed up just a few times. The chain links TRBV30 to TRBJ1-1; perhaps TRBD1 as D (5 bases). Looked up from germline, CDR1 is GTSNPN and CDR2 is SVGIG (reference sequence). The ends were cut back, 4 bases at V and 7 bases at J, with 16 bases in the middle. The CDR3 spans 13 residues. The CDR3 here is CAWIVRDPDEAFF. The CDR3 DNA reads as TGTGCCTGGATCGTCAGGGATCCGGATGAAGCTTTCTTT.

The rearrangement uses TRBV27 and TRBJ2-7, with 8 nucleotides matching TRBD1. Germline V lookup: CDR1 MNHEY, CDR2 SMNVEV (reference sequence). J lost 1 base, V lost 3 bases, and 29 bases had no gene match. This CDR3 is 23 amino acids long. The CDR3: CASSFLIMTGTGGYRPRSYEQYF. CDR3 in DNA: TGTGCCAGCAGTTTCCTGATAATGACCGGGACAGGAGGGTATCGCCCAAGGTCCTACGAGCAGTACTTC.

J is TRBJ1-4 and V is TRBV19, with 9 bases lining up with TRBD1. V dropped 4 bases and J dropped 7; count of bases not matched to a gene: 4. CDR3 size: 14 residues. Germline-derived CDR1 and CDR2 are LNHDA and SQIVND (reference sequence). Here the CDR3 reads CASSTGTGSEKLFF. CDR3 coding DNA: TGTGCCAGTAGTACCGGGACAGGGAGTGAAAAACTGTTTTTT. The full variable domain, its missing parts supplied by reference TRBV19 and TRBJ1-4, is DGGITQSPKYLFRKEGQNVTLSCEQNLNHDAMYWYRQDPGQGLRLIYYSQIVNDFQKGDIAEGYSVSREKKESFPLTVTSAQKNPTAFYLCASSTGTGSEKLFFGSGTQLSVL.

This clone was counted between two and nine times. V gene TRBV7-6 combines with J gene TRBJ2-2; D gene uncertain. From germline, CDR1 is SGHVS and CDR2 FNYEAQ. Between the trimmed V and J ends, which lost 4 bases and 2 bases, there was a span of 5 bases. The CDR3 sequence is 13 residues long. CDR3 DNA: TGTGCCAGCAGCTCGACTAACACCGGGGAGCTGTTTTTT. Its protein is CASSSTNTGELFF.

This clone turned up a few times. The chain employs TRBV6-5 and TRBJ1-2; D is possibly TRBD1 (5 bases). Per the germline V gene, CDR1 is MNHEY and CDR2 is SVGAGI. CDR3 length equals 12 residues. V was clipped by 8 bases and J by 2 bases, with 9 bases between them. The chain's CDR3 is CASLGQNYGYTF. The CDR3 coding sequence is TGTGCCAGCCTGGGGCAGAACTATGGCTACACCTTC.

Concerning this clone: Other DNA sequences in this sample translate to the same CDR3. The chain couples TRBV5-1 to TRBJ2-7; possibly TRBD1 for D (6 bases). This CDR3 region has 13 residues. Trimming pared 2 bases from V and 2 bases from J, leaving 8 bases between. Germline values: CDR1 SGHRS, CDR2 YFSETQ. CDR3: CASSLGGPYEQYF. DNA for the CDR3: TGCGCCAGCAGCTTAGGGGGTCCCTACGAGCAGTACTTC.

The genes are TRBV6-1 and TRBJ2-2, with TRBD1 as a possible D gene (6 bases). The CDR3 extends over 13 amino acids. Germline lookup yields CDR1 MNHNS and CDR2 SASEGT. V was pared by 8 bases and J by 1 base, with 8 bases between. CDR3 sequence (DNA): TGTGCCAGCCAACAGGGGAACACCGGGGAGCTGTTTTTT. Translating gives CASQQGNTGELFF.

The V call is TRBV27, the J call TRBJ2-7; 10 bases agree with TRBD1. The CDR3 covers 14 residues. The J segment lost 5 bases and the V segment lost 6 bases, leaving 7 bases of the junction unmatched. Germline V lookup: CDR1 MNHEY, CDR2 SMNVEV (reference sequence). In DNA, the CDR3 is TGTGCCAGCAGACCGGGACAGGGGATTGACGAGCAGTACTTC. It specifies CASRPGQGIDEQYF.

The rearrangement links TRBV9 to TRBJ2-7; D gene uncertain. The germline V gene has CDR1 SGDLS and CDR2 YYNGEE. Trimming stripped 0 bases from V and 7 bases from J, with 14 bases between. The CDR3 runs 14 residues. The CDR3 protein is CASSVAEPGSEQYF. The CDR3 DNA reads TGTGCCAGCAGCGTAGCGGAACCCGGGTCTGAGCAGTACTTC.

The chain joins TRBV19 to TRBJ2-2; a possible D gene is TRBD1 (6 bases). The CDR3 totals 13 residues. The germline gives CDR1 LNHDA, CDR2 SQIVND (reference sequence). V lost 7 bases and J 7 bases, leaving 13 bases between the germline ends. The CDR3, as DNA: TGTGCCAGTATGGCACAGGGAAACGGGGAGCTGTTTTTT. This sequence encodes CASMAQGNGELFF.

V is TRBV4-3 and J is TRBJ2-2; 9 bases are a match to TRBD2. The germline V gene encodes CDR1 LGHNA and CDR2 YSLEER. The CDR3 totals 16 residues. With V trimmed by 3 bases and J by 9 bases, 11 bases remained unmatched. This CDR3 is CASSHKREVPPRELFF. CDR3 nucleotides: TGCGCCAGCAGCCATAAGCGGGAGGTTCCTCCCCGGGAGCTGTTTTTT.

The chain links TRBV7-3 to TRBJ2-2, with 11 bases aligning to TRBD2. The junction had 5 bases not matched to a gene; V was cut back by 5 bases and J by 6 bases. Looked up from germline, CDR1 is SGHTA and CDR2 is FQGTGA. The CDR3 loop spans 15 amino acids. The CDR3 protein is CASSPLAGGSGELFF. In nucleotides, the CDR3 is TGTGCCAGCAGCCCATTAGCGGGAGGGTCCGGGGAGCTGTTTTTT.

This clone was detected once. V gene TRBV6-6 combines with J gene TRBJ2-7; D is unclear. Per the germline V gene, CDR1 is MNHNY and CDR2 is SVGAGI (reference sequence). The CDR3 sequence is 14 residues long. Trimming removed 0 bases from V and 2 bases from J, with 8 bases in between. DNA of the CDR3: TGTGCCAGCAGTTACTCGAATCGGGCCTACGAGCAGTACTTC. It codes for CASSYSNRAYEQYF.

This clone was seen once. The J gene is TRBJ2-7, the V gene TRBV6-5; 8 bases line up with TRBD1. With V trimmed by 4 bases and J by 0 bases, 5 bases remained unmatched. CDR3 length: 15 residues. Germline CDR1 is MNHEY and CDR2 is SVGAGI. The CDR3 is CASSSTGDLSYEQYF. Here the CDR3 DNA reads TGTGCCAGCAGTTCGACAGGGGACCTCTCCTACGAGCAGTACTTC.

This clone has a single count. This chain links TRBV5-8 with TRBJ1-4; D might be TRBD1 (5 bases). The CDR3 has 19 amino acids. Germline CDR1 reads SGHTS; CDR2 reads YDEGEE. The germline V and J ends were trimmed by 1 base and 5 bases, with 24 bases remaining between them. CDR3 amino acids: CASSLCTTDRTSLNEKLFF. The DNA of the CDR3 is TGTGCCAGCAGCTTGTGTACCACTGATCGGACAAGCCTAAATGAAAAACTGTTTTTT.

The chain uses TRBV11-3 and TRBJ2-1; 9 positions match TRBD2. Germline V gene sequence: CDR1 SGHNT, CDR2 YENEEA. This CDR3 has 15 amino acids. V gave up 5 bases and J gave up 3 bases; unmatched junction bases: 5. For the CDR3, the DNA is TGTGCCAGCAGCCCAAGCGGGAGGAGCTACAATGAGCAGTTCTTC. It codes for CASSPSGRSYNEQFF.

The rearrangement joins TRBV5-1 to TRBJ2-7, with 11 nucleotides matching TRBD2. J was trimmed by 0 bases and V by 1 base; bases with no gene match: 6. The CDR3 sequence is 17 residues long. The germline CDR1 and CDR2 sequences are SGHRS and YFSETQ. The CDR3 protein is CASSLLGLAEVSYEQYF. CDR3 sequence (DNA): TGCGCCAGCAGCTTGCTGGGACTAGCGGAAGTCTCCTACGAGCAGTACTTC.

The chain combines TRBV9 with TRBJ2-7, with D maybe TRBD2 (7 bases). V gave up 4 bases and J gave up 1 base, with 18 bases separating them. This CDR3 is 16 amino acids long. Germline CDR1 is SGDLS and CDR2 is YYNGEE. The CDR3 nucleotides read TGTGCCAGCAGCACCGGACTAGGGGGAGGGTCCTACGAGCAGTACTTC. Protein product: CASSTGLGGGSYEQYF. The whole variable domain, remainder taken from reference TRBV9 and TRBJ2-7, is DSGVTQTPKHLITATGQRVTLRCSPRSGDLSVYWYQQSLDQGLQFLIQYYNGEERAKGNILERFSAQQFPDLHSELNLSSLELGDSALYFCASSTGLGGGSYEQYFGPGTRLTVT.

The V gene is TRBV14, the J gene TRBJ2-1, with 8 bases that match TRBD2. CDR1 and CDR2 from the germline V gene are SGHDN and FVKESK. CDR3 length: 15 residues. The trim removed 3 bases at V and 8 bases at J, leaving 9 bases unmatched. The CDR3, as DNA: TGTGCCAGCAGCCAGTCCAGCGGGAGTTATCATGAGCAGTTCTTC. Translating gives CASSQSSGSYHEQFF.